This T cell receptor beta chain was captured by sequencing in a study of T-cell reconstitution after alpha-beta-depleted transplantation in children. Findings and caveats of the study: Several hundred expanded graft clones reportedly were the source of alpha-beta T cells about two months after transplant.

Library preparation (for TCRbeta) was performed with unique molecular identifiers. Using its own MiXCR run on the PCR reads, TCRdb lists one record per CDR3 protein. The table lists under 850,000 distinct CDR3 sequences, approximately 14% of them singletons. V was pared by 7 bases and J by 4 bases, with 3 bases of the junction left unmatched. The CDR3 runs to 13 residues. CDR1 ENHRY and CDR2 SYGVKD come from the germline V gene. Worth noting for this clonotype: Its specificity is unknown.

The chain combines TRBV10-3 with TRBJ1-5; TRBD1 matches at 8 bases. The source material was PBMCs, sampled before TCRalphabeta/CD19-depleted stem cell transplant. The receptor was isolated from a girl aged 2-9 years with congenital amegakaryocytic thrombocytopenia, due to receive a stem cell transplant. For the CDR3, the DNA is TGTGCCATCACGGGACAGGTAAATCAGCCCCAGCATTTT. Protein: CAITGQVNQPQHF.